This is a list of T cell receptor beta chains from one sample in a study of a mutant IDH1 vaccine in newly diagnosed glioma. Clones were read by immunoSEQ multiplex PCR, and TCRdb kept only the in-frame ones, dropping some. This table holds about 29,000 clones, 80% found once. What these receptors recognize is not known. The starting material was PBMCs, obtained from a glioma patient whose treatment included an IDH1 peptide vaccine. The source of these receptors is a woman younger than 35 with glioma. Both conserved end residues are part of each CDR3. D genes are given only for firm matches. Clone sizes are given selectively: once, few, many, or a class where the clone is expanded.

v_call: TRBV4-1; j_call: TRBJ1-1; d_call: -; clone_size: -; cdr3_nt: TGCGCCAGCAGCCAAGGATGGGGGGTTCGCGCTGAGGCTTTCTTT; cdr3_aa: CASSQGWGVRAEAFF
v_call: TRBV19; j_call: TRBJ2-1; d_call: TRBD2; clone_size: -; cdr3_nt: TGTGCCAGTACCCATGTGGCTAGCGGGGGCCTAAATGAGCAGTTCTTC; cdr3_aa: CASTHVASGGLNEQFF
v_call: TRBV7-2; j_call: TRBJ1-6; d_call: -; clone_size: -; cdr3_nt: TGTGCCAGCAGCGTTCAGGGTTCCTATAATTCACCCCTCCACTTT; cdr3_aa: CASSVQGSYNSPLHF
v_call: TRBV5-8; j_call: TRBJ1-1; d_call: -; clone_size: -; cdr3_nt: TGTGCCAGCACCCTAGGCGGAGGGGTCACTGAAGCTTTCTTT; cdr3_aa: CASTLGGGVTEAFF
v_call: TRBV19; j_call: TRBJ2-7; d_call: TRBD1; clone_size: -; cdr3_nt: TGTGCCAGTAGTACCCAGACAGGGTCGTCCAACTACGAGCAGTACTTC; cdr3_aa: CASSTQTGSSNYEQYF
v_call: TRBV7-7; j_call: TRBJ2-5; d_call: -; clone_size: -; cdr3_nt: TGTGCTAGCAGCTTAGCGTTGGGGATCCAAGATACCCAGTACTTC; cdr3_aa: CASSLALGIQDTQYF
v_call: TRBV7-9; j_call: TRBJ2-1; d_call: -; clone_size: once; cdr3_nt: TGTGCCAGCAGCTTAGTGGGGTCAAATGAGCAGTTCTTC; cdr3_aa: CASSLVGSNEQFF
v_call: TRBV11-3; j_call: TRBJ1-6; d_call: TRBD1; clone_size: -; cdr3_nt: TGTGCCAGCGGGGACAGTTATAATTCACCCCTCCACTTT; cdr3_aa: CASGDSYNSPLHF
v_call: TRBV7-9; j_call: TRBJ2-3; d_call: TRBD2; clone_size: -; cdr3_nt: TGTGCCAGCAGCTCACGGGCGGGGGACGGGGATACGCAGTATTTT; cdr3_aa: CASSSRAGDGDTQYF
v_call: TRBV6-6; j_call: TRBJ1-1; d_call: -; clone_size: -; cdr3_nt: TGTGCCAGCAGTTACTCATACGCAGCTTTCTTT; cdr3_aa: CASSYSYAAFF
v_call: TRBV7-9; j_call: TRBJ2-3; d_call: -; clone_size: -; cdr3_nt: TGTGCCAGCAGCTTAGCGGGAGGGGGCAATACGCAGTATTTT; cdr3_aa: CASSLAGGGNTQYF
v_call: TRBV10-3; j_call: TRBJ1-5; d_call: -; clone_size: -; cdr3_nt: TGTGCCATCAGTGAGCCATTCAATCAGCCCCAGCATTTT; cdr3_aa: CAISEPFNQPQHF
v_call: TRBV30; j_call: TRBJ1-6; d_call: -; clone_size: once; cdr3_nt: TGTGCCTGGAGTCAGCGCAGTTATAATTCACCCCTCCACTTT; cdr3_aa: CAWSQRSYNSPLHF
v_call: TRBV5-6; j_call: TRBJ1-2; d_call: -; clone_size: once; cdr3_nt: TGTGCCAGCAGCTTGCCACAGGACTATGGCTACACCTTC; cdr3_aa: CASSLPQDYGYTF
v_call: TRBV5-6; j_call: TRBJ2-3; d_call: TRBD2; clone_size: -; cdr3_nt: TGTGCCAGCAGAAAGGGACTAGCGGGTAGCACAGATACGCAGTATTTT; cdr3_aa: CASRKGLAGSTDTQYF
v_call: TRBV6-1; j_call: TRBJ2-7; d_call: TRBD1; clone_size: -; cdr3_nt: TGTGCCAGCAGTGCGACAGGGGGCTACGAGCAGTACTTC; cdr3_aa: CASSATGGYEQYF
v_call: TRBV6-1; j_call: TRBJ1-4; d_call: TRBD1; clone_size: once; cdr3_nt: TGTGCCAGCAGTCCGACCGGGACAGGACGAGAAAAACTGTTTTTT; cdr3_aa: CASSPTGTGREKLFF
v_call: TRBV9; j_call: TRBJ2-7; d_call: -; clone_size: -; cdr3_nt: TGTGCCAGCAGCGTTGGGACGTCGAACTACGAGCAGTACTTC; cdr3_aa: CASSVGTSNYEQYF
v_call: TRBV25-1; j_call: TRBJ1-2; d_call: TRBD1; clone_size: -; cdr3_nt: TGTGCCAGCAGTGTACAGGGGACCTATGGCTACACCTTC; cdr3_aa: CASSVQGTYGYTF
v_call: TRBV10-3; j_call: TRBJ1-2; d_call: -; clone_size: -; cdr3_nt: TGTGCCATCATGGAGGACAGAGCTAACTATGGCTACACCTTC; cdr3_aa: CAIMEDRANYGYTF
v_call: TRBV7-3; j_call: TRBJ2-2; d_call: TRBD1; clone_size: -; cdr3_nt: TGTGCCAGCAGCCAGGGACAGGCCATCGGGGAGCTGTTTTTT; cdr3_aa: CASSQGQAIGELFF
v_call: TRBV28; j_call: TRBJ1-1; d_call: TRBD1; clone_size: -; cdr3_nt: TGTGCCAGCAGTTTACTGGGTATTTGGGGACAGGCGATCGACGGGACTGAAGCTTTCTTT; cdr3_aa: CASSLLGIWGQAIDGTEAFF
v_call: TRBV5-6; j_call: TRBJ2-6; d_call: -; clone_size: once; cdr3_nt: TGTGCCAGCAGCTCTTGGGGGACCCGGGGCTCTGGGGCCAACGTCCTGACTTTC; cdr3_aa: CASSSWGTRGSGANVLTF
v_call: TRBV7-9; j_call: TRBJ2-1; d_call: -; clone_size: -; cdr3_nt: TGTGCCAGCAGCTCCCCGGGAAATGAGCAGTTCTTC; cdr3_aa: CASSSPGNEQFF
v_call: TRBV4-1; j_call: TRBJ1-2; d_call: -; clone_size: once; cdr3_nt: TGCGCCAGCAGCCAAGAAAGGCGAGATGGCTACACCTTC; cdr3_aa: CASSQERRDGYTF
v_call: TRBV6-5; j_call: TRBJ1-2; d_call: -; clone_size: -; cdr3_nt: TGTGCCAGCGGTTCCCCCACAGACAACTATGGCTACACCTTC; cdr3_aa: CASGSPTDNYGYTF
v_call: TRBV30; j_call: TRBJ2-1; d_call: TRBD1; clone_size: -; cdr3_nt: TGTGCCTGGAAACGGACAGGGTCATACAATGAGCAGTTCTTC; cdr3_aa: CAWKRTGSYNEQFF